The 23 T cell receptor beta chains reported below all come from one sample, sequenced in a study of blood T cells in healthy people across ages. For the second PCR, which ran for about 6 to 11 cycles, a sample-barcoded 5' primer and a J-beta primer mix were used. TCRdb reprocessed the 5' RACE reads via MiXCR and lists one record per CDR3 protein. The profile covers some 760,000 distinct CDR3 sequences, with roughly 25% appearing a single time and roughly 3.5% taken by the ten largest. These data were also filed under a second study, of T cells of mothers and their children.

The sequenced material came from blood. Receptors originate from a boy younger than 18 in good health.

In regard to this clonotype: The junction differs from germline at one of its ends, possibly a read error. DNA for the CDR3: TGTGCCGGAGGGGTTACCTACAATGGGCAGTTCTTC. Protein: CAGGVTYNGQFF. The chain uses TRBV12-3 or TRBV12-4 and TRBJ2-1; tentative D call: TRBD2 (6 bases). The CDR3 totals 12 residues.

Concerning this clonotype itself: One end of the junction is discordant with germline, which a read error may explain. The chain couples TRBV30 to TRBJ2-5, with D possibly called TRBD1 or TRBD2 (5 bases each). This CDR3 comprises 12 residues. Germline-derived CDR1 and CDR2 are GTSNPN and SVGIG (reference sequence). The CDR3 loop is CAWSGGIETRYF. In nucleotides, the CDR3 is TGTGCCTGGAGTGGGGGGATAGAGACCCGGTACTTC. Filled out from reference TRBV30 and TRBJ2-5, the complete variable domain reads SQTIHQWPATLVQPVGSPLSLECTVEGTSNPNLYWYRQAAGRGLQLLFYSVGIGQISSEVPQNLSASRPQDRQFILSSKKLLLSDSGFYLCAWSGGIETRYFGPGTRLLVL.

The chain has TRBV20-1 and TRBJ2-1; unclear D gene. CDR3 length: 12 amino acids. V was trimmed by 6 bases and J by 9 bases, leaving 15 bases between them. Germline assignment: CDR1 DFQATT and CDR2 SNEGSKA (reference sequence). The CDR3 bases are TGCAGTGCAAGGACCAGCCCTAGTGAGCAGTTCTTC. Protein sequence: CSARTSPSEQFF.

This clonotype has more than one count but fewer than ten. The rearrangement links TRBV5-1 to TRBJ2-3; perhaps TRBD2 as D (6 bases). Trimming removed 6 bases from V and 4 bases from J, with 21 bases in between. Per germline, CDR1 SGHRS and CDR2 YFSETQ. This CDR3 is 16 amino acids long. In nucleotides, the CDR3 is TGCGCCAGCAAGGATGGCGGGCGACTAGGTTCAGATACGCAGTATTTT. It codes for CASKDGGRLGSDTQYF.

This clonotype was recorded a few times. One end of the junction is discordant with germline, which a read error may explain. The J gene is TRBJ2-3, the V gene TRBV2, with 9 bases aligning to TRBD2. Looked up from germline, CDR1 is SNHLY and CDR2 is FYNNEI. CDR3 length: 13 residues. The chain's CDR3 is CASRETMGTSYCF. The CDR3 coding sequence is TGTGCCAGCAGGGAAACGATGGGGACTAGCTATTGTTTT.

This clonotype was detected only a few times. V is TRBV7-3 and J is TRBJ2-5; D is possibly TRBD2 (5 bases). The DNA end is a closer match to TRBJ2-1, so the J assignment may be wrong. Germline assignment: CDR1 SGHTA and CDR2 FQGTGA. The CDR3 extends over 14 amino acids. The CDR3 is CASSLNTNGGEQFF. DNA of the CDR3: TGTGCCAGCAGCTTAAACACTAACGGCGGGGAGCAGTTCTTC.

The gene calls are TRBV27 and TRBJ2-3, with TRBD2 as a possible D gene (5 bases). Germline CDR1 is MNHEY and CDR2 is SMNVEV (reference sequence). The CDR3 extends over 15 amino acids. The V gene lost 6 bases and the J gene lost 4 bases, with 17 bases spanning the gap. CDR3 bases: TGTGCCAGCAGAAAGATTGACGCCGGGGCAGATACGCAGTATTTT. It yields the protein CASRKIDAGADTQYF.

This clonotype was found a few times. The J gene is TRBJ2-2, the V gene TRBV11-3; D is undetermined. Deletions cut 0 bases from V and 3 bases from J, with 17 bases between. The CDR3 runs to 18 residues. Germline CDR1 and CDR2: SGHNT and YENEEA. The CDR3 spells CASSLDGDLARDTGELFF. DNA of the CDR3: TGTGCCAGCAGCTTAGATGGGGATCTCGCGCGTGACACCGGGGAGCTGTTTTTT.

V usage is TRBV20-1 and J usage is TRBJ2-5; TRBD2 matches 10 bases. V was clipped by 6 bases and J by 2 bases; unmatched bases: 9. Germline-derived CDR1 and CDR2 are DFQATT and SNEGSKA (reference sequence). CDR3 size: 15 residues. Here the CDR3 reads CSATPGTSVQETQYF. CDR3 nucleotides: TGCAGTGCAACACCCGGGACTAGCGTACAAGAGACCCAGTACTTC.

Of note for this clonotype: The junction does not match germline at one end; this may be a read error. V usage is TRBV20-1 and J usage is TRBJ1-4, with D possibly being TRBD1 (6 bases). The CDR3 is 14 residues long. Germline CDR1 is DFQATT and CDR2 is SNEGSKA (reference sequence). The CDR3 DNA is TGCAGTGCTAGCGCAGGGGTAGTTAATGAAGAACTGTTTTTT. The encoded protein is CSASAGVVNEELFF.

The V call is TRBV29-1, the J call TRBJ2-5; D unclear. This CDR3 contains 11 residues. The germline V gene encodes CDR1 SQVTM and CDR2 ANQGSEA. The V end lost 4 bases, the J end lost 2 bases, and 5 bases lay between the germline ends. The CDR3 protein is CSVGYQETQYF. The CDR3 DNA reads as TGCAGCGTTGGGTATCAAGAGACCCAGTACTTC.

This clonotype was found a few times. The chain couples TRBV7-9 to TRBJ1-2; D remains ambiguous. This CDR3 comprises 15 residues. Germline-derived CDR1 and CDR2 are SEHNR and FQNEAQ (reference sequence). V gave up 8 bases and J gave up 1 base, with 17 bases separating them. CDR3 bases: TGTGCCAGCGTATCTACAGAGTCCATTAACTATGGCTACACCTTC. It translates to CASVSTESINYGYTF.

V is TRBV20-1 and J is TRBJ1-2; a possible D gene is TRBD1 (6 bases). V lost 2 bases and J lost 7, with 8 bases in between. The CDR3 has 11 residues. In germline, CDR1 is DFQATT, CDR2 SNEGSKA (reference sequence). As DNA, the CDR3 is TGCAGTGCTAGAAACAGGGCTGGCTACACCTTC. Its protein product is CSARNRAGYTF.

Comment on this clonotype: One end of the junction does not line up with germline, which may come from a read error. The J gene is TRBJ2-4, the V gene TRBV19; D is unresolved. The CDR3 totals 13 residues. CDR1 and CDR2 (germline): LNHDA, SQIVND (reference sequence). The CDR3 reads CAGSIGVIGIQYF. The CDR3 region has the DNA TGTGCCGGTAGTATAGGCGTCATCGGCATTCAGTACTTC.

This clonotype was counted many times. J is TRBJ2-7 and V is TRBV7-9; no clear D. Trimming pared 5 bases from V and 0 bases from J, leaving 20 bases between. The CDR3 loop spans 17 amino acids. From germline, CDR1 is SEHNR and CDR2 FQNEAQ (reference sequence). The CDR3: CASSVGLAEPFSYEQYF. The CDR3 nucleotides read TGTGCCAGCAGCGTCGGATTGGCAGAACCTTTCTCCTACGAGCAGTACTTC.

This clonotype was counted between two and nine times. One junction end disagrees with the germline gene, perhaps due to a read error. The rearrangement uses TRBV28 and TRBJ2-3; 7 positions agree with TRBD1. This CDR3 spans 15 amino acids. Germline V gene lookup returns CDR1 MDHEN and CDR2 SYDVKM. The CDR3 DNA is TGTGCCAGCAGTTCCGGGACAGCGAGCACAGATACGCGGTATTTT. It yields the protein CASSSGTASTDTRYF.

The rearrangement joins TRBV29-1 to TRBJ2-2; D not certain. V was clipped by 4 bases and J by 1 base, with 4 bases between them. The CDR3 extends over 12 amino acids. Germline CDR1 reads SQVTM; CDR2 reads ANQGSEA. CDR3 DNA sequence: TGCAGCGTTGGCCAGAACACCGGGGAGCTGTTTTTT. It yields the protein CSVGQNTGELFF.

This clonotype turned up a few times. The chain joins TRBV24-1 to TRBJ1-1; D gene ambiguous. V lost 3 bases and J 1 base, leaving 8 bases between the germline ends. Looked up from germline, CDR1 is KGHDR and CDR2 is SFDVKD. This CDR3 comprises 14 residues. The CDR3 protein is CATSDGSENTEAFF. In nucleotides, the CDR3 is TGTGCCACCAGTGATGGATCAGAGAACACTGAAGCTTTCTTT.

This chain uses TRBV15 with TRBJ2-3; 16 nucleotides line up with TRBD2. The CDR3 consists of 18 residues. Germline V gene data show CDR1 as LNHNV and CDR2 as YYDKDF (reference sequence). Unmatched junction bases numbered 3, after V lost 3 bases and J lost 0 bases. Here the CDR3 DNA reads TGTGCCACCAGCAGGGGACTAGCGGGAGGGCATAGCACAGATACGCAGTATTTT. It is translated as CATSRGLAGGHSTDTQYF.

At least ten counts were recorded for this clonotype. The gene calls are TRBV7-9 and TRBJ2-5, with TRBD1 matching over 7 bases. The J call may be mistaken, given a closer DNA end match to TRBJ2-7. The CDR3 is 15 amino acids. Looked up from germline, CDR1 is SEHNR and CDR2 is FQNEAQ (reference sequence). The CDR3 region is CASSSVRDRSYEQYF. CDR3 bases: TGTGCCAGCAGCTCGGTCCGGGACAGATCCTACGAGCAGTACTTC.

Only a few counts were recorded for this clonotype. The rearrangement joins TRBV5-1 to TRBJ2-1; TRBD2 might be the D (6 bases). The CDR3 is made up of 14 amino acids. Germline CDR1 is SGHRS and CDR2 is YFSETQ. The V end lost 7 bases, the J end lost 6 bases, and 17 bases lay between the germline ends. The CDR3 here is CASPPGAIANEQFF. The CDR3 region has the DNA TGCGCCAGCCCCCCGGGAGCCATCGCCAATGAGCAGTTCTTC.

This chain connects TRBV6-5 to TRBJ2-2, with D hard to call. V was cut by 6 bases and J by 0 bases, with 11 bases left in between. Germline V gene lookup returns CDR1 MNHEY and CDR2 SVGAGI. This CDR3 has 15 residues. The CDR3 nucleotides read TGTGCCAGCAGGGCAGTTTTTTCGAACACCGGGGAGCTGTTTTTT. Translated, it gives CASRAVFSNTGELFF.

On this clonotype: Sequence at one end of the junction differs from germline and may be a read error. J is TRBJ2-1 and V is TRBV14, with D perhaps matching TRBD1 or TRBD2 (5 bases each). Germline assignment: CDR1 SGHDN and CDR2 FVKESK. This CDR3 region has 12 residues. CDR3 residues: CASSPSVRRGAF. CDR3 in DNA: TGTGCCAGCAGCCCCTCGGTAAGACGAGGGGCCTTC.